The 9 T cell receptor beta chains given below trace back to one sample, sequenced in a study of control samples from healthy donors and cancer patients (TCRdb year 2020). The library was made by the immunoSEQ multiplex PCR assay. TCRdb took this table from immuneACCESS and kept in-frame rearrangements with V and J called. Such tables lack part of the clones; where checked against another copy, unresolved V genes explain under half of the gap, and the rest is unexplained. In this sample the table shows fewer than 70,000 clones, around 94% of which occur a single time. The ten largest clones add up to about 4% of the sample. The sequencing sample was made of blood. Receptor source: a man aged 30-40 years in good health.

The chain recombines TRBV5-6 with TRBJ2-7; 7 bases align to TRBD2. This CDR3 is built from 14 residues. Germline values: CDR1 SGHDT, CDR2 YYEEEE. Losses at the gene ends were 3 bases for V and 2 bases for J; bases not matched to a gene: 5. The CDR3 bases are TGTGCCAGCAGCTCCTGGGGGGGGGCCTACGAGCAGTACTTC. Encoded protein: CASSSWGGAYEQYF.

The CDR3 DNA is TGTGCCTGGAGTGTAGGGTCTTACGAGCAGTACTTC. Protein: CAWSVGSYEQYF. The rearrangement links TRBV30 to TRBJ2-7; no clear D. Trimming pared 0 bases from V and 4 bases from J, leaving 7 bases between. Germline lookup yields CDR1 GTSNPN and CDR2 SVGIG (reference sequence). CDR3 length: 12 amino acids.

The sample holds one count of this clone. This sequence joins TRBV7-3 and TRBJ1-2; tentatively, D is TRBD1 (6 bases). The CDR3 consists of 14 residues. Germline V gene lookup returns CDR1 SGHTA and CDR2 FQGTGA. The V and J ends lost 6 bases and 6 bases respectively, with 17 bases between them. The CDR3 region is CASSLNRGADGYTF. CDR3 DNA: TGTGCCAGCAGTCTAAACCGGGGGGCTGATGGCTACACCTTC.

This clone showed up just once. The chain couples TRBV19 to TRBJ1-1; no clear D gene. Trimming cost V 2 bases and J 3 bases, with 19 bases left between them. The CDR3 sequence is 17 residues long. CDR1 and CDR2 (germline): LNHDA, SQIVND (reference sequence). CDR3 residues: CASSILGTGNRDTEAFF. In DNA, the CDR3 is TGTGCCAGTAGTATATTGGGCACGGGAAATCGGGACACTGAAGCTTTCTTT.

This chain uses TRBV19 with TRBJ2-7; D possibly matches TRBD1 or TRBD2 (5 bases each). The CDR3 has 13 residues. V was trimmed by 8 bases and J by 3 bases, leaving 14 bases between them. Germline values: CDR1 LNHDA, CDR2 SQIVND (reference sequence). CDR3 amino acids: CASAEGPLYEQYF. The DNA for the CDR3 is TGTGCCAGTGCAGAGGGACCCCTCTACGAGCAGTACTTC. Combining the CDR3 with reference TRBV19 and TRBJ2-7 gives the whole variable domain DGGITQSPKYLFRKEGQNVTLSCEQNLNHDAMYWYRQDPGQGLRLIYYSQIVNDFQKGDIAEGYSVSREKKESFPLTVTSAQKNPTAFYLCASAEGPLYEQYFGPGTRLTVT.

The chain has TRBV28 and TRBJ1-3; no clear D gene. Deletions cut 5 bases from V and 2 bases from J, with 19 bases between. Germline CDR1 is MDHEN and CDR2 is SYDVKM. The CDR3 runs to 17 residues. As DNA, the CDR3 is TGTGCCAGCAGTCCACGACATCGGGGAAGGGCTGGAAACACCATATATTTT. Its protein product is CASSPRHRGRAGNTIYF.

The chain combines TRBV28 with TRBJ1-2; TRBD1 might be the D (6 bases). The germline V gene has CDR1 MDHEN and CDR2 SYDVKM. The V and J ends lost 10 bases and 2 bases respectively, with 23 bases between them. The CDR3 consists of 16 residues. The CDR3 DNA is TGTGCCATCCCTCTTCGGGGGGGCGGAAAAAACTATGGCTACACCTTC. Its protein is CAIPLRGGGKNYGYTF.

The gene calls are TRBV5-6 and TRBJ1-1, with TRBD1 identical over 9 bases. The V and J ends lost 0 bases and 3 bases, in that order; junction bases with no gene match: 6. Germline lookup yields CDR1 SGHDT and CDR2 YYEEEE. The CDR3 is 16 residues long. This CDR3 reads CASSLEGQGQDTEAFF. Written as DNA, the CDR3 is TGTGCCAGCAGCTTGGAGGGACAGGGTCAGGACACTGAAGCTTTCTTT.

The CDR3 protein is CASSRPTEPYGYTF. CDR3 nucleotides: TGTGCCAGCAGCCGACCGACAGAACCCTATGGCTACACCTTC. This chain links TRBV3-1 (or the pseudogene TRBV3-2) with TRBJ1-2; perhaps TRBD1 as D (5 bases). Looked up from germline, CDR1 is LGHDT and CDR2 is YNNKEL (reference sequence). CDR3 size: 14 residues. The V end was cut by 4 bases, the J end by 4 bases, with 13 bases between.